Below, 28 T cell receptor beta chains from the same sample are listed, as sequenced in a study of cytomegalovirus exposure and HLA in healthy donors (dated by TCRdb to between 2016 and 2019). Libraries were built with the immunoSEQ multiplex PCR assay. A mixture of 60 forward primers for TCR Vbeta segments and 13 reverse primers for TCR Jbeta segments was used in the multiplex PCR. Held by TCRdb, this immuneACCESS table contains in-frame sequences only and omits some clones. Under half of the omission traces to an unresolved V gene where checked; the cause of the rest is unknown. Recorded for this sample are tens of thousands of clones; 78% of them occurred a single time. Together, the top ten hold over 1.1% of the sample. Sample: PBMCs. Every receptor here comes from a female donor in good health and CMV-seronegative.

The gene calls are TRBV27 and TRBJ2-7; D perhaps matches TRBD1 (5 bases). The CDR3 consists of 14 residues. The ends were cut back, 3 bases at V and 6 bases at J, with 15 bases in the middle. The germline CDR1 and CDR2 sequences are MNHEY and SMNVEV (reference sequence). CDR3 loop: CASSLDQGSGEQYF. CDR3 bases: TGTGCCAGCAGTTTGGACCAGGGATCTGGCGAGCAGTACTTC.

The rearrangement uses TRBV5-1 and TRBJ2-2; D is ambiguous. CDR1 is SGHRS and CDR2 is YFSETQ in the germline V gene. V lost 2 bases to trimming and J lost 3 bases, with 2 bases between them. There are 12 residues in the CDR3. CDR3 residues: CASSFDTGELFF. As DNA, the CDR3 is TGCGCCAGCAGCTTCGACACCGGGGAGCTGTTTTTT.

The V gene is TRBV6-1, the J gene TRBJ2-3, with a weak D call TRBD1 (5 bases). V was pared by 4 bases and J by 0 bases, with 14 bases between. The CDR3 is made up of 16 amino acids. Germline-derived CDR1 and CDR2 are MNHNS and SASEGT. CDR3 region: CASSARERPSTDTQYF. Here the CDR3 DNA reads TGTGCCAGCAGTGCCAGGGAACGACCTAGCACAGATACGCAGTATTTT.

CDR3 nucleotides: TGTGCCAGCAGCTTGAGACAGGGGAAGCCTAATGAAAAACTGTTTTTT. Amino acids: CASSLRQGKPNEKLFF. V and J are TRBV7-9 and TRBJ1-4, with 8 bases identical to TRBD1. CDR1 and CDR2 from the germline V gene are SEHNR and FQNEAQ (reference sequence). J was trimmed by 3 bases and V by 3 bases; bases with no gene match: 6. The CDR3 runs 16 residues.

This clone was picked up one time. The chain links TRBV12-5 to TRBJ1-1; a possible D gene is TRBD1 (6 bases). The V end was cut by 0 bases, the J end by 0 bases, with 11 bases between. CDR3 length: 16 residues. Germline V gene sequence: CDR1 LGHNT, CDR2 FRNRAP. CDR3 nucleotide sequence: TGTGCTAGTGGTTTGGTACTGGGGGCGATGAACACTGAAGCTTTCTTT. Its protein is CASGLVLGAMNTEAFF.

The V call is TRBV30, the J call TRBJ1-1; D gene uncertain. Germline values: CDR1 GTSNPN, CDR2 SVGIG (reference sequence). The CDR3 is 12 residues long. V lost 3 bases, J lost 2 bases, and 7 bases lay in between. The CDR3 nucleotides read TGTGCCTGGAGGTTATATAACACTGAAGCTTTCTTT. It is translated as CAWRLYNTEAFF.

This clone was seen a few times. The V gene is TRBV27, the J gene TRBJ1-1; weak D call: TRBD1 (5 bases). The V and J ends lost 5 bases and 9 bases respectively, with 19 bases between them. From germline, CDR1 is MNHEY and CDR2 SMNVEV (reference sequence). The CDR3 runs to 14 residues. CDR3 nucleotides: TGTGCCAGCAGTGAGGGTGGGAGCGGGGGGAAAGCTTTCTTT. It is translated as CASSEGGSGGKAFF.

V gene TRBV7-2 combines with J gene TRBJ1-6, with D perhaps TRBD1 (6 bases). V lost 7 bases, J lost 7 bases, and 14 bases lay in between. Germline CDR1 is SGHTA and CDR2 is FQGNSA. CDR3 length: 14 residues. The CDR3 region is CASIPAGGNSPLHF. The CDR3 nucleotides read TGTGCCAGCATCCCCGCGGGGGGCAATTCACCCCTCCACTTT.

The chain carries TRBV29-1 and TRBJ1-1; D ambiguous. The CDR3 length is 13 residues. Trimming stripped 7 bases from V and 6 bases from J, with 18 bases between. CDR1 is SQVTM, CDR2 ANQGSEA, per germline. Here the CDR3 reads CSGAHLMVSEAFF. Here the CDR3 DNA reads TGCAGCGGCGCTCATCTGATGGTGTCTGAAGCTTTCTTT.

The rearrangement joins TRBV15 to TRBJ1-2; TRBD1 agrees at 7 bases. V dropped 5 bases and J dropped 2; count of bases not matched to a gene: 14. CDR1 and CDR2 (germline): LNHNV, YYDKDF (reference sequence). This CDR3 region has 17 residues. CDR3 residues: CATSVSGGQGGNYGYTF. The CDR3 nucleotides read TGTGCCACCAGCGTCTCCGGCGGGCAGGGGGGAAACTATGGCTACACCTTC.

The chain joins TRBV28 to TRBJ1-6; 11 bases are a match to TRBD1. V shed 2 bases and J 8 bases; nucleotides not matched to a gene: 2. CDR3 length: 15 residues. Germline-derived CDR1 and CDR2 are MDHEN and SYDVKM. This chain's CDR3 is CASSLGTGGHSPLHF. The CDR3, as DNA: TGTGCCAGCAGTTTAGGGACAGGGGGTCATTCACCCCTCCACTTT.

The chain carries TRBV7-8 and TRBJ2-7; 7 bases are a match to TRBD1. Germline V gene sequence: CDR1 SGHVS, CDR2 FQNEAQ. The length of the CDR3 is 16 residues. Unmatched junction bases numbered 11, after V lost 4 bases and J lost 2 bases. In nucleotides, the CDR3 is TGTGCCAGCAGCTCACCCTCGCGGACAGGAGCCTACGAGCAGTACTTC. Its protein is CASSSPSRTGAYEQYF.

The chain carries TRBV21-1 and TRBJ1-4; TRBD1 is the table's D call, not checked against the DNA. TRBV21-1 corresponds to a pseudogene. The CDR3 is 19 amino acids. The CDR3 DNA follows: TGTGCCAGCAGCAAACTCTCATCCGGGACAGGGGGCCAGGATGAAAAACTGTTTTTT. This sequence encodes CASSKLSSGTGGQDEKLFF.

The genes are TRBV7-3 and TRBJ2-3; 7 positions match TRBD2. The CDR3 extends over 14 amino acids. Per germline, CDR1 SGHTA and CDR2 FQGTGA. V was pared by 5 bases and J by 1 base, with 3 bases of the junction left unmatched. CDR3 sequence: CASSRSGGTDTQYF. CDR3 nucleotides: TGTGCCAGCAGCCGCAGCGGGGGCACAGATACGCAGTATTTT.

CDR3 sequence reads: CASSLTVSTDTQYF. The CDR3 DNA follows: TGTGCCAGCAGCTTAACGGTGAGCACAGATACGCAGTATTTT. The J gene is TRBJ2-3, the V gene TRBV7-2; no clear D gene. Deletions cut 2 bases from V and 0 bases from J, with 6 bases between. This CDR3 has 14 residues. Germline V gives CDR1 SGHTA, CDR2 FQGNSA. The entire variable domain, with the rest obtained from reference TRBV7-2 and TRBJ2-3, is as follows: GAGVSQSPSNKVTEKGKDVELRCDPISGHTALYWYRQSLGQGLEFLIYFQGNSAPDKSGLPSDRFSAERTGGSVSTLTIQRTQQEDSAVYLCASSLTVSTDTQYFGPGTRLTVL.

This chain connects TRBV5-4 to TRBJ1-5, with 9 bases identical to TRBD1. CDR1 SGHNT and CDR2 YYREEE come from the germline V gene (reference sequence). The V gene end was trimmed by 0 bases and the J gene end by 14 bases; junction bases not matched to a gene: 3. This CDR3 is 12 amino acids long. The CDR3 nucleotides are TGTGCCAGCAGCTTGGGGACAGGGGACGAGCATTTT. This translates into CASSLGTGDEHF.

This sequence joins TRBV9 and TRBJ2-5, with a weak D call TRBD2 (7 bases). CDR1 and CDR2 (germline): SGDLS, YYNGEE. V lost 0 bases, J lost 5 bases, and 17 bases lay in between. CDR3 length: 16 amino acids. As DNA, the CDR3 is TGTGCCAGCAGCGTAGGTGGAGGGGGGGCCTCGGAGACCCAGTACTTC. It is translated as CASSVGGGGASETQYF.

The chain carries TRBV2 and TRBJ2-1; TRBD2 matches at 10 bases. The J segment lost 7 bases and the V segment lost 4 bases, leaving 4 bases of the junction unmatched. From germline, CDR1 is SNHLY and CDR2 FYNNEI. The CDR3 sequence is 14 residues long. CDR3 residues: CASSAERGGNEQFF. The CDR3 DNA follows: TGTGCCAGCAGTGCAGAGCGGGGGGGGAATGAGCAGTTCTTC.

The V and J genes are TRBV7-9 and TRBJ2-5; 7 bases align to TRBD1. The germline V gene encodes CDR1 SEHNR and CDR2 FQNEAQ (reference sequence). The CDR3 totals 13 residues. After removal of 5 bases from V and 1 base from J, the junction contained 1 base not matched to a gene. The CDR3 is CASSRDSQETQYF. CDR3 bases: TGTGCCAGCAGCCGGGACAGCCAAGAGACCCAGTACTTC.

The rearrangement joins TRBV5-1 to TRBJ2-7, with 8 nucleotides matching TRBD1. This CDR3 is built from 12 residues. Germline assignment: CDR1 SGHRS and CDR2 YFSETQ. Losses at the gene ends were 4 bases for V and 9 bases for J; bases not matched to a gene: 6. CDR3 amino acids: CASSLYGTGQYF. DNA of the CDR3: TGCGCCAGCAGCCTTTACGGGACAGGGCAGTACTTC.

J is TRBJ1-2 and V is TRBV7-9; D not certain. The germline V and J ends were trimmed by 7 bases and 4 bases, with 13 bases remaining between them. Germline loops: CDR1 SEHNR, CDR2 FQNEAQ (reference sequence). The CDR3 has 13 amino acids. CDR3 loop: CASNRLRSYGYTF. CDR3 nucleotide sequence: TGTGCCAGCAACCGGCTACGGAGCTATGGCTACACCTTC.

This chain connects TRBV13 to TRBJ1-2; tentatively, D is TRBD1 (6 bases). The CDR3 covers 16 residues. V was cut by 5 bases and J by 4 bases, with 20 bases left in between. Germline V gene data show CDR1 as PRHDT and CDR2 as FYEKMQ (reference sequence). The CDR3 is CASSRVAGEFFYGYTF. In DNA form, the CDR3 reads TGTGCCAGCAGCAGAGTGGCAGGGGAATTTTTCTATGGCTACACCTTC. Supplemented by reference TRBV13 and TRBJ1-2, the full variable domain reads AAGVIQSPRHLIKEKRETATLKCYPIPRHDTVYWYQQGPGQDPQFLISFYEKMQSDKGSIPDRFSAQQFSDYHSELNMSSLELGDSALYFCASSRVAGEFFYGYTFGSGTRLTVV.

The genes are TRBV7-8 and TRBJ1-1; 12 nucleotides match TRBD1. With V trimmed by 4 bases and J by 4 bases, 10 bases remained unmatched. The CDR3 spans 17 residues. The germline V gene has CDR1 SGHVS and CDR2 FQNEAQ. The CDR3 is CASSSTRDRGLGTEAFF. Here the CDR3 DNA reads TGTGCCAGCAGCTCAACCCGGGACAGGGGGCTAGGCACTGAAGCTTTCTTT. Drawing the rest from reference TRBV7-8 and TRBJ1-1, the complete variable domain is GAGVSQSPRYKVAKRGQDVALRCDPISGHVSLFWYQQALGQGPEFLTYFQNEAQLDKSGLPSDRFFAERPEGSVSTLKIQRTQQEDSAVYLCASSSTRDRGLGTEAFFGQGTRLTVV.

The CDR3 here is CASSGTGGLQPQHF. Here the CDR3 DNA reads TGTGCCAGCAGTGGGACAGGGGGCCTTCAGCCCCAGCATTTT. The chain joins TRBV6-1 to TRBJ1-5; TRBD1 matches at 11 bases. In germline, CDR1 is MNHNS, CDR2 SASEGT. Trimming cost V 4 bases and J 6 bases; bases outside gene matches: 2. The CDR3 length is 14 residues.

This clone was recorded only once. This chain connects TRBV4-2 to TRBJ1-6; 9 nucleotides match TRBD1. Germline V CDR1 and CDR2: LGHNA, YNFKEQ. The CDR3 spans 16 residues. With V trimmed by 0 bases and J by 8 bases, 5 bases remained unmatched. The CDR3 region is CASSQDTGTGYSPLHF. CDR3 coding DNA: TGTGCCAGCAGCCAAGATACCGGGACAGGGTATTCACCCCTCCACTTT.

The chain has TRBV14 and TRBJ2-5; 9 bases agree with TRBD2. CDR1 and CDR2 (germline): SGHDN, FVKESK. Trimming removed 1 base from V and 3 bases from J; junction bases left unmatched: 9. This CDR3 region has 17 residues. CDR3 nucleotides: TGTGCCAGCAGCCAAGGGGGGCTAGCGGGAATAAAAGAGACCCAGTACTTC. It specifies CASSQGGLAGIKETQYF.

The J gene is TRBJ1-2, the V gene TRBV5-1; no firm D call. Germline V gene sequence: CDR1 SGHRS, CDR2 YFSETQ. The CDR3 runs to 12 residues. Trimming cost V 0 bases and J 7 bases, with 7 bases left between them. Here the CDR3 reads CASSLGSRGYTF. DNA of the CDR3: TGCGCCAGCAGCTTGGGTTCCCGTGGCTACACCTTC.

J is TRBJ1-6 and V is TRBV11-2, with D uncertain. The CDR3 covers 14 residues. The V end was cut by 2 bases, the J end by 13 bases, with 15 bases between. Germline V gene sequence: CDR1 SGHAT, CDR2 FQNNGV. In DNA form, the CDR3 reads TGTGCCAGCAGCTTACAGGCCTCCTTTTACCCCCTCCACTTT. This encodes CASSLQASFYPLHF.